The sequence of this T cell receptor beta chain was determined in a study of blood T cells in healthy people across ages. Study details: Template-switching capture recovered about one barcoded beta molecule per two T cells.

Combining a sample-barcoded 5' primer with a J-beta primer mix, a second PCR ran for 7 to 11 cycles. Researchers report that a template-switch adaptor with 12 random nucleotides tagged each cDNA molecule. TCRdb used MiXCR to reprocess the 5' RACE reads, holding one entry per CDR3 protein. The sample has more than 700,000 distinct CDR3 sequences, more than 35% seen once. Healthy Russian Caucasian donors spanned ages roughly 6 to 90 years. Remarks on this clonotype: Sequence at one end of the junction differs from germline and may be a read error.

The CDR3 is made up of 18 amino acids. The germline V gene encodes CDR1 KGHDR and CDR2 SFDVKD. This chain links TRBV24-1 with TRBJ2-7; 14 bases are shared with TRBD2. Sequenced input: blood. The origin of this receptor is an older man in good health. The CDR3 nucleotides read TGTGTCACCAGTGATTTCCACGTGGGGACTAGCGGGAGTTGCGAGCAGTACTTC. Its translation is CVTSDFHVGTSGSCEQYF.